The 13 T cell receptor beta chains given below trace back to one sample, sequenced in a study of T cells in Graves' hyperthyroidism and ophthalmopathy. Regions amplified from RNA transcripts were the TCR beta CDR3 regions. First-round RT-PCR with HTBI primers amplified the TCR CDR3 region. Each CDR3 protein is one row after TCRdb ran MiXCR on the multiplex PCR reads. Altogether roughly 280,000 distinct CDR3 sequences are present, approximately 23% being singletons, with the ten largest covering around 65%. The sequenced sample was blood. Receptor source: a man aged 30 to 39 with Graves' ophthalmopathy.

This clonotype was recorded a few times. This chain connects TRBV28 to TRBJ1-1; D remains ambiguous. Germline V gene sequence: CDR1 MDHEN, CDR2 SYDVKM. The V gene lost 6 bases and the J gene lost 5 bases, with 16 bases spanning the gap. This CDR3 comprises 14 residues. The CDR3 bases are TGTGCCAGCAGAGACGCCATTCGGAGGACTGAAGCTTTCTTT. This gives the protein CASRDAIRRTEAFF.

This rearrangement joins TRBV3-1 to TRBJ2-2; 8 nucleotides align to TRBD1. V shed 4 bases, J shed 4 bases, and the junction held 5 bases outside the gene matches. The CDR3 runs 15 residues. Germline CDR1 and CDR2: LGHDT and YNNKEL (reference sequence). In DNA form, the CDR3 reads TGTGCCAGCAGCCCAATCAGGGGGCTCACCGGGGAGCTGTTTTTT. This codes for CASSPIRGLTGELFF. Supplemented by reference TRBV3-1 and TRBJ2-2, the full variable domain reads DTAVSQTPKYLVTQMGNDKSIKCEQNLGHDTMYWYKQDSKKFLKIMFSYNNKELIINETVPNRFSPKSPDKAHLNLHINSLELGDSAVYFCASSPIRGLTGELFFGEGSRLTVL.

This clonotype has a handful of counts. The rearrangement uses TRBV9 and TRBJ2-3, with D possibly being TRBD2 (5 bases). From germline, CDR1 is SGDLS and CDR2 YYNGEE. Trimming took 5 bases from V and 6 from J, leaving 13 bases between them. The CDR3 has 13 amino acids. CDR3 amino acids: CASSYQGGDTQYF. CDR3 DNA sequence: TGTGCCAGCAGTTACCAAGGCGGGGATACGCAGTATTTT.

This clonotype was counted between two and nine times. The chain couples TRBV27 to TRBJ1-1; D is ambiguous. The germline V and J ends were trimmed by 3 bases and 5 bases, with 13 bases remaining between them. CDR1 is MNHEY and CDR2 is SMNVEV in the germline V gene (reference sequence). The CDR3 covers 14 residues. The chain's CDR3 is CASSFGGVGTEAFF. CDR3 in DNA: TGTGCCAGCAGTTTCGGTGGGGTCGGGACTGAAGCTTTCTTT.

The V and J genes are TRBV15 and TRBJ1-4; D unresolved. The length of the CDR3 is 14 residues. V shed 0 bases and J shed 4 bases, with 6 bases lying between them. Germline loops: CDR1 LNHNV, CDR2 YYDKDF (reference sequence). The CDR3: CATSRDGFNEKLFF. The CDR3, as DNA: TGTGCCACCAGCAGAGATGGGTTTAATGAAAAACTGTTTTTT.

This clonotype was recorded a few times. The V call is TRBV6-2 or TRBV6-3, the J call TRBJ2-2, with D hard to call. The V end lost 0 bases, the J end lost 1 base, and 12 bases lay between the germline ends. This CDR3 spans 17 amino acids. The germline CDR1 and CDR2 sequences are MNHEY and SVGEGT. The CDR3 bases are TGTGCCAGCAGTTACTCGATCCGGTATTTGAACACCGGGGAGCTGTTTTTT. Amino acids: CASSYSIRYLNTGELFF.

This chain joins TRBV2 and TRBJ1-2, with D perhaps matching TRBD1 (6 bases). Germline loops: CDR1 SNHLY, CDR2 FYNNEI. The CDR3 is 13 amino acids. The germline V and J ends were trimmed by 7 bases and 1 base, with 10 bases remaining between them. The CDR3: CASNREINYGYTF. The CDR3 DNA is TGTGCCAGCAACAGGGAGATTAACTATGGCTACACCTTC. Combining the CDR3 with reference TRBV2 and TRBJ1-2 gives the whole variable domain EPEVTQTPSHQVTQMGQEVILRCVPISNHLYFYWYRQILGQKVEFLVSFYNNEISEKSEIFDDQFSVERPDGSNFTLKIRSTKLEDSAMYFCASNREINYGYTFGSGTRLTVV.

This rearrangement joins TRBV27 to TRBJ2-3, with 14 bases aligning to TRBD2. J gave up 3 bases and V 6 bases, and 23 bases lay outside the gene matches. This CDR3 is built from 22 residues. CDR1 is MNHEY and CDR2 is SMNVEV in the germline V gene (reference sequence). Written as DNA, the CDR3 is TGTGCCAGCAGCCCAATCCTAAGACTAGCGGGAGGGCCTGTAGCCCGAACAGATACGCAGTATTTT. Amino acids: CASSPILRLAGGPVARTDTQYF.

CDR3 residues: CASSTDRVDNSPLHF. Written as DNA, the CDR3 is TGTGCCAGCAGCACCGACAGGGTCGATAATTCACCCCTCCACTTT. The V and J genes are TRBV5-6 and TRBJ1-6; 7 bases align to TRBD1. In germline, CDR1 is SGHDT, CDR2 YYEEEE. V lost 4 bases to trimming and J lost 5 bases; unmatched junction nucleotides: 6. This CDR3 has 15 amino acids.

V usage is TRBV5-1 and J usage is TRBJ2-5, with D unclear. This CDR3 has 12 residues. CDR1 is SGHRS and CDR2 is YFSETQ in the germline V gene. V dropped 2 bases and J dropped 6 bases, with 8 bases sitting between them. The DNA for the CDR3 is TGCGCCAGCAGCTTTGGCAGGAAGACCCAGTACTTC. Its translation: CASSFGRKTQYF.

This clonotype came up many times. The CDR3 spells CASTGTDVGREQYF. The DNA of the CDR3 is TGTGCCAGTACTGGGACTGACGTGGGTCGAGAGCAGTACTTC. The V call is TRBV2, the J call TRBJ2-7; weak D call: TRBD2 (6 bases). Per the germline V gene, CDR1 is SNHLY and CDR2 is FYNNEI. V dropped 9 bases and J dropped 7 bases, with 22 bases sitting between them. This CDR3 comprises 14 residues.

The chain couples TRBV11-2 to TRBJ2-5; perhaps TRBD2 as D (7 bases). Trimming stripped 1 base from V and 5 bases from J, with 14 bases between. Per germline, CDR1 SGHAT and CDR2 FQNNGV. This CDR3 has 15 residues. The CDR3 loop is CASSLAGGASETQYF. In DNA form, the CDR3 reads TGTGCCAGCAGCTTAGCGGGGGGCGCTTCGGAGACCCAGTACTTC.

This sequence joins TRBV28 and TRBJ1-4; a weak D match, TRBD1 (6 bases). In germline, CDR1 is MDHEN, CDR2 SYDVKM. Trimming took 6 bases from V and 6 from J, leaving 20 bases between them. The CDR3 loop spans 16 amino acids. CDR3 loop: CASRKAAGVAYEKLFF. For the CDR3, the DNA is TGTGCCAGCAGAAAGGCGGCAGGGGTTGCTTATGAAAAACTGTTTTTT.